This TCR beta chain was recovered during a study of cytotoxic CD8 clonotypes in ibrutinib-treated CLL. Some clones are missing from TCRdb's copy, which holds only in-frame ones; the method was immunoSEQ multiplex PCR. Here the sample spans roughly 76,000 clones, around 84% being singletons. Germline V gene lookup returns CDR1 SGHRS and CDR2 YFSETQ. V was trimmed by 4 bases and J by 4 bases, leaving 12 bases between them. The length of the CDR3 is 14 residues. The receptor's source is a human donor with chronic lymphocytic leukemia. The chain links TRBV5-1 to TRBJ1-3, with a tentative D call TRBD1 (6 bases). The specimen was PBMCs, collected at disease progression, from a patient treated with ibrutinib. The DNA for the CDR3 is TGCGCCAGCAGCACCGGACAGTCCGGAAACACCATATATTTT. Amino acid sequence: CASSTGQSGNTIYF.